The 14 T cell receptor beta chains reported below all come from one sample, sequenced in a study of T cells after somatic rescue of genetic block (dated by TCRdb to 2019 to 2021). Library preparation employed the immunoSEQ multiplex PCR assay. Here the immuneACCESS table is served through TCRdb, limited to in-frame sequences with V and J called. Missing clones are a known gap in these copies; in checked studies unresolved V genes cover under half, and the rest lacks a known reason. For this sample there are about 88,000 clones; 80% to 90% appear just once. Together, the top ten hold roughly 1.5% of the sample. Sequencing used peripheral blood mononuclear cells (PBMCs). These receptor sequences come from a woman aged 18 to 35.

The chain couples TRBV7-8 to TRBJ1-2; 10 nucleotides agree with TRBD1. The germline CDR1 and CDR2 sequences are SGHVS and FQNEAQ. The CDR3 runs 16 residues. Losses at the gene ends were 7 bases for V and 6 bases for J; bases not matched to a gene: 14. Here the CDR3 DNA reads TGTGCCAGCAACCTGCTGCGGGACAGGGGATTTAATGGCTACACCTTC. This encodes CASNLLRDRGFNGYTF.

This rearrangement joins TRBV5-6 to TRBJ1-4; D call uncertain. This CDR3 has 14 amino acids. Trimming removed 2 bases from V and 7 bases from J, with 12 bases in between. CDR1 and CDR2 (germline): SGHDT, YYEEEE. CDR3 coding DNA: TGTGCCAGCAGCTTCCCGACGGGCGGTGAAAAACTGTTTTTT. It translates to CASSFPTGGEKLFF.

The V call is TRBV28, the J call TRBJ1-5; the D is unclear. Trimming removed 2 bases from V and 4 bases from J, with 3 bases in between. Germline values: CDR1 MDHEN, CDR2 SYDVKM. This CDR3 has 12 residues. Here the CDR3 reads CASSLLNQPQHF. The CDR3 region has the DNA TGTGCCAGCAGTTTACTGAATCAGCCCCAGCATTTT.

The CDR3 region is CASSLFLSGMSGYTF. The CDR3 DNA follows: TGTGCCAGCAGCTTGTTTCTGTCAGGGATGAGCGGCTACACCTTC. The genes are TRBV5-4 and TRBJ1-2, with D possibly matching TRBD1 (5 bases). V was cut by 1 base and J by 8 bases, with 18 bases left in between. The CDR3 is 15 amino acids. In germline, CDR1 is SGHNT, CDR2 YYREEE (reference sequence).

The rearrangement uses TRBV7-9 and TRBJ2-7; D gene unclear. The length of the CDR3 is 13 residues. The V gene's germline CDR1 is SEHNR and CDR2 FQNEAQ (reference sequence). Deletions cut 2 bases from V and 6 bases from J, with 11 bases between. In DNA form, the CDR3 reads TGTGCCAGCAGCTTATGGTCGTCGCTCGAGCAGTACTTC. As protein: CASSLWSSLEQYF.

The chain links TRBV9 to TRBJ1-2; D gene ambiguous. V lost 0 bases to trimming and J lost 5 bases, with 11 bases between them. The CDR3 contains 14 residues. Germline lookup yields CDR1 SGDLS and CDR2 YYNGEE. DNA of the CDR3: TGTGCCAGCAGCGTAGATAGGGTCCCGTATGGCTACACCTTC. It encodes CASSVDRVPYGYTF.

The chain is built from TRBV5-8 and TRBJ1-5, with unresolved D. Germline loops: CDR1 SGHTS, CDR2 YDEGEE. With 4 bases removed from V and 4 bases from J, the gap between germline ends came to 12 bases. The CDR3 has 14 residues. The CDR3 DNA reads as TGTGCCAGCAGCCAAAGACAAGCAAATCAGCCCCAGCATTTT. Encoded protein: CASSQRQANQPQHF.

The chain carries TRBV7-9 and TRBJ2-1, with 9 bases matching TRBD2. The junction had 8 bases not matched to a gene; V was cut back by 8 bases and J by 6 bases. Germline V gene data show CDR1 as SEHNR and CDR2 as FQNEAQ (reference sequence). This CDR3 contains 14 residues. The CDR3 sequence: CASHAAGGGNEQFF. Here the CDR3 DNA reads TGTGCCAGCCATGCGGCGGGAGGGGGCAATGAGCAGTTCTTC.

The DNA of the CDR3 is TGTGCCAGTAGGTCCACCGACAGGGGGACCTACGAGCAGTACTTC. This translates into CASRSTDRGTYEQYF. The rearrangement uses TRBV19 and TRBJ2-7; 9 nucleotides line up with TRBD1. Germline V gene sequence: CDR1 LNHDA, CDR2 SQIVND (reference sequence). Trimming at V came to 6 bases and at J to 2 bases, leaving 8 bases not matched to a gene. The length of the CDR3 is 15 residues.

The chain recombines TRBV28 with TRBJ2-1, with 8 bases aligning to TRBD1. The CDR3 consists of 15 residues. Germline V CDR1 and CDR2: MDHEN, SYDVKM. J was trimmed by 4 bases and V by 6 bases; bases with no gene match: 8. This CDR3 reads CASSPGGERYNEQFF. DNA of the CDR3: TGTGCCAGCAGCCCAGGGGGCGAGAGGTACAATGAGCAGTTCTTC.

J is TRBJ2-7 and V is TRBV30, with 7 bases matching TRBD2. Germline values: CDR1 GTSNPN, CDR2 SVGIG (reference sequence). Trimming cost V 0 bases and J 4 bases; bases outside gene matches: 6. CDR3 size: 14 residues. The DNA of the CDR3 is TGTGCCTGGAGTGTAGGCGGGAGTGAATACGAGCAGTACTTC. Translation: CAWSVGGSEYEQYF.

The chain has TRBV27 and TRBJ1-1; tentative D call: TRBD1 (5 bases). Germline V gene lookup returns CDR1 MNHEY and CDR2 SMNVEV (reference sequence). The V gene lost 5 bases and the J gene lost 7 bases, with 14 bases spanning the gap. The CDR3 covers 13 residues. The DNA for the CDR3 is TGTGCCAGCAGTCTAACAACCGACAGTGAAGCTTTCTTT. This encodes CASSLTTDSEAFF.

This chain links TRBV15 with TRBJ1-1, with TRBD1 matching 8 bases. CDR1 is LNHNV, CDR2 YYDKDF, per germline (reference sequence). This CDR3 has 16 amino acids. Trimming removed 1 base from V and 4 bases from J; junction bases left unmatched: 8. CDR3 in amino acids: CATSRVDRVIGTEAFF. The CDR3 DNA sequence: TGTGCCACCAGCAGAGTGGACAGGGTTATTGGCACTGAAGCTTTCTTT.

This chain uses TRBV6-1 with TRBJ1-1; no firm D call. The CDR3 covers 14 residues. The V end lost 8 bases, the J end lost 11 bases, and 24 bases lay between the germline ends. Per the germline V gene, CDR1 is MNHNS and CDR2 is SASEGT. For the CDR3, the DNA is TGTGCCAGCCTACTCGGCCACCGGGCCCCGGGGGCTTTCTTT. The encoded protein is CASLLGHRAPGAFF.